The 13 T cell receptor beta chains below come from one sample, sequenced in a study of T cell responses to AZD1222 COVID-19 vaccine. The method was immunoSEQ multiplex PCR; TCRdb's version includes in-frame clones alone and lacks a portion of them. The sample carries roughly 130,000 clones, around 90% recorded once. The material sequenced was peripheral blood, taken on day 0 of AZD1222 vaccination. All receptors derive from an adult in good health.

The chain employs TRBV23-1 and TRBJ2-3; D possibly corresponds to TRBD2 (6 bases). TRBV23-1 is an ORF; its function is uncertain. V gave up 8 bases and J gave up 1 base, with 13 bases separating them. CDR3 length: 14 residues. DNA for the CDR3: TGCGCCAGCCGTGCGGGCGGGGGCACAGATACGCAGTATTTT. Protein product: CASRAGGGTDTQYF.

The chain employs TRBV11-2 and TRBJ1-5; D is undetermined. The V gene's germline CDR1 is SGHAT and CDR2 FQNNGV. V was shortened by 4 bases and J by 7 bases, with 8 bases between the two germline ends. The CDR3 length is 12 residues. DNA of the CDR3: TGTGCCAGCAGCTCCCTCGGACAGCCCCAGCATTTT. Translated: CASSSLGQPQHF.

This chain uses TRBV4-2 with TRBJ1-3, with D possibly matching TRBD1 (5 bases). The CDR3 length is 16 residues. The V gene lost 0 bases and the J gene lost 2 bases, with 11 bases spanning the gap. Germline values: CDR1 LGHNA, CDR2 YNFKEQ. The CDR3 region has the DNA TGTGCCAGCAGCCAAGATGTGTGGGGGGCTGGAAACACCATATATTTT. Protein product: CASSQDVWGAGNTIYF.

This chain joins TRBV19 and TRBJ2-3, with 8 nucleotides matching TRBD2. The trim removed 3 bases at V and 4 bases at J, leaving 3 bases unmatched. Germline V lookup: CDR1 LNHDA, CDR2 SQIVND (reference sequence). This CDR3 region has 14 residues. The DNA for the CDR3 is TGTGCCAGTAGTATGAGCGGGAGCCCAGATACGCAGTATTTT. This gives the protein CASSMSGSPDTQYF. Variable domain in full (rest from reference TRBV19 and TRBJ2-3): DGGITQSPKYLFRKEGQNVTLSCEQNLNHDAMYWYRQDPGQGLRLIYYSQIVNDFQKGDIAEGYSVSREKKESFPLTVTSAQKNPTAFYLCASSMSGSPDTQYFGPGTRLTVL.

The V gene is TRBV6-5, the J gene TRBJ2-1; TRBD1 matches at 9 bases. Looked up from germline, CDR1 is MNHEY and CDR2 is SVGAGI. This CDR3 region has 15 residues. With V trimmed by 6 bases and J by 6 bases, 9 bases remained unmatched. Here the CDR3 DNA reads TGTGCCAGCAGGGGGACAGGGTTGGGCCTCAATGAGCAGTTCTTC. Amino acids: CASRGTGLGLNEQFF.

V usage is TRBV29-1 and J usage is TRBJ2-3; D not resolved. Trimming shortened V by 1 base and J by 2 bases, and 13 bases separated the two germline ends. Germline CDR1 and CDR2: SQVTM and ANQGSEA. The CDR3 is 15 amino acids. Here the CDR3 reads CSVEAAAVSTDTQYF. As DNA, the CDR3 is TGCAGCGTTGAAGCCGCAGCCGTTTCCACAGATACGCAGTATTTT.

This chain links TRBV7-2 with TRBJ2-7; TRBD1 agrees at 9 bases. V was clipped by 5 bases and J by 4 bases; unmatched bases: 12. Germline V lookup: CDR1 SGHTA, CDR2 FQGNSA. The CDR3 extends over 16 amino acids. CDR3 coding DNA: TGTGCCAGCAGCCAAGGCGGACCGGGACAGGGATACGAGCAGTACTTC. Protein: CASSQGGPGQGYEQYF.

As DNA, the CDR3 is TGTGCCTGGATTAATAGGGAGACGCAGTATTTT. This gives the protein CAWINRETQYF. This sequence joins TRBV30 and TRBJ2-3, with D tentatively TRBD2 (5 bases). The CDR3 consists of 11 residues. V was pared by 4 bases and J by 9 bases, with 11 bases between. The germline CDR1 and CDR2 sequences are GTSNPN and SVGIG (reference sequence).

The J gene is TRBJ1-2, the V gene TRBV7-8; D is undetermined. Germline CDR1 is SGHVS and CDR2 is FQNEAQ. Trimming cost V 1 base and J 4 bases, with 10 bases left between them. The CDR3 sequence is 14 residues long. The CDR3 here is CASSLGERGYGYTF. In DNA form, the CDR3 reads TGTGCCAGCAGCTTAGGCGAGAGAGGCTATGGCTACACCTTC.

This chain connects TRBV5-1 to TRBJ1-2; perhaps TRBD1 as D (5 bases). Germline values: CDR1 SGHRS, CDR2 YFSETQ. The CDR3 has 17 residues. The V end lost 0 bases, the J end lost 7 bases, and 22 bases lay between the germline ends. CDR3 coding DNA: TGCGCCAGCAGCTTGGCCGGCGGAGTCAGGGTCCAAGTTGGCTACACCTTC. The encoded protein is CASSLAGGVRVQVGYTF.

The J gene is TRBJ1-1, the V gene TRBV30; TRBD1 aligns across 7 bases. J was trimmed by 1 base and V by 5 bases; bases with no gene match: 4. From germline, CDR1 is GTSNPN and CDR2 SVGIG (reference sequence). This CDR3 is 13 amino acids long. The CDR3 bases are TGTGCCTGGTCGGGACAGAAGAACACTGAAGCTTTCTTT. Its translation: CAWSGQKNTEAFF. Full variable domain (remainder filled in from reference TRBV30 and TRBJ1-1): SQTIHQWPATLVQPVGSPLSLECTVEGTSNPNLYWYRQAAGRGLQLLFYSVGIGQISSEVPQNLSASRPQDRQFILSSKKLLLSDSGFYLCAWSGQKNTEAFFGQGTRLTVV.

The gene calls are TRBV5-1 and TRBJ2-7, with 11 bases that match TRBD2. V gave up 5 bases and J gave up 1 base; unmatched junction bases: 5. The germline gives CDR1 SGHRS, CDR2 YFSETQ. CDR3 length: 15 residues. Here the CDR3 DNA reads TGCGCCAGCAGTTCGACTAGCGGGGCGTCCTACGAGCAGTACTTC. The encoded protein is CASSSTSGASYEQYF.

The genes are TRBV18 and TRBJ2-7, with 7 bases identical to TRBD1. V was clipped by 0 bases and J by 7 bases; unmatched bases: 6. Germline CDR1 reads KGHSH; CDR2 reads LQKENI. The CDR3 is 14 residues long. CDR3 bases: TGTGCCAGCTCACCACCGTCCGCAGGGGGAGAGCAGTACTTC. Protein product: CASSPPSAGGEQYF.